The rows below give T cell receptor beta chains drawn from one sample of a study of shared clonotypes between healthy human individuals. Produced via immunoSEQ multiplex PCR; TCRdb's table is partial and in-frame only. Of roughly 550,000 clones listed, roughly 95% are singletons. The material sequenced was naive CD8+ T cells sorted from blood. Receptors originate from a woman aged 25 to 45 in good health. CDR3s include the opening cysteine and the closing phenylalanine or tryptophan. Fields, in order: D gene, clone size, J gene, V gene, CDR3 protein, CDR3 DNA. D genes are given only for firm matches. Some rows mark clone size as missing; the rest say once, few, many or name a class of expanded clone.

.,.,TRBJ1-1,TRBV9,CASSVGQGTEAFF,TGTGCCAGCAGCGTAGGGCAGGGCACTGAAGCTTTCTTT
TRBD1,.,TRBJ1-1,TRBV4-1,CASSHPGGNLGNTEAFF,TGCGCCAGCAGCCACCCAGGGGGCAATTTAGGGAACACTGAAGCTTTCTTT
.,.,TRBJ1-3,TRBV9,CASSAGGPSSGNTIYF,TGTGCCAGCAGCGCGGGAGGGCCCTCTTCTGGAAACACCATATATTTT
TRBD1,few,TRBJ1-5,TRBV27,CASSLDRARQPQHF,TGTGCCAGCAGTTTGGACAGGGCGAGACAGCCCCAGCATTTT
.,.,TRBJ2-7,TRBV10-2,CASALGTYEQYF,TGCGCCAGCGCGCTCGGCACCTACGAGCAGTACTTC
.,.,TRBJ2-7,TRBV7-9,CASGNADTDYEQYF,TGTGCCAGCGGCAACGCGGACACCGACTACGAGCAGTACTTC
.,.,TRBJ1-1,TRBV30,CAWTTLWKNTEAFF,TGTGCCTGGACTACCCTTTGGAAGAACACTGAAGCTTTCTTT
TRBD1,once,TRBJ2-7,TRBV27,CASGIGTGAYEQYF,TGTGCCAGCGGCATTGGGACAGGGGCCTACGAGCAGTACTTC
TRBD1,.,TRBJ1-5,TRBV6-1,CASHIRGQGHQPQHF,TGTGCCAGCCACATAAGAGGACAGGGGCATCAGCCCCAGCATTTT
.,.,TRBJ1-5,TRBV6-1,CASSEARAGYQHF,TGTGCCAGCAGTGAAGCGCGCGCGGGGTACCAGCATTTT
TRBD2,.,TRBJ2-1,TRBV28,CASRELAPSSYNEQFF,TGTGCCAGCAGGGAACTAGCGCCAAGCTCCTACAATGAGCAGTTCTTC
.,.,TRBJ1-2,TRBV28,CASTQGRGGYGYTF,TGTGCCAGCACCCAGGGTCGGGGGGGCTATGGCTACACCTTC
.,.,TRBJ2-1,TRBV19,CASSTPTGGWDEQFF,TGTGCCAGTAGTACCCCGACAGGCGGGTGGGATGAGCAGTTCTTC
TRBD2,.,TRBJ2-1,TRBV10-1,CASSSGRSTNEQFF,TGCGCCAGCTCTAGCGGGAGGAGTACGAATGAGCAGTTCTTC
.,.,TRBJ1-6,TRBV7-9,CASSPVVGDSPLHF,TGTGCCAGCAGCCCCGTAGTTGGGGATTCACCCCTCCACTTT
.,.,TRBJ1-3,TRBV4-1,CASSQYAEGPGNTIYF,TGCGCCAGCAGCCAATACGCCGAGGGGCCGGGGAACACCATATATTTT
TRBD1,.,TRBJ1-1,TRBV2,CANRGRGAEAFF,TGTGCCAACAGGGGCAGGGGTGCTGAAGCTTTCTTT
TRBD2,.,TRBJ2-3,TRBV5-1,CASSDGLATDTQYF,TGCGCCAGCAGCGACGGACTAGCCACAGATACGCAGTATTTT
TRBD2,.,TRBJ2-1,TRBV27,CASSVTGTSYYNEQFF,TGTGCCAGCAGTGTCACCGGGACTAGCTACTACAATGAGCAGTTCTTC
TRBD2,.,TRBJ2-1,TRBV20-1,CSARGGNEQFF,TGCAGTGCCCGGGGGGGCAATGAGCAGTTCTTC
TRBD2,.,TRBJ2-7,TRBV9,CASSVGGSYYEQYF,TGTGCCAGCAGCGTAGGCGGGAGTTACTACGAGCAGTACTTC
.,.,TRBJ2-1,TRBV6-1,CASSENVGSYNEQFF,TGTGCCAGCAGTGAAAATGTTGGATCCTACAATGAGCAGTTCTTC
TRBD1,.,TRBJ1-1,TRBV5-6,CASSWDRGNTEAFF,TGTGCCAGCAGCTGGGACAGGGGAAACACTGAAGCTTTCTTT
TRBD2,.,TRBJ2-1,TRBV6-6,CASSYSGGRGNEQFF,TGTGCCAGCAGTTACTCGGGCGGGAGAGGCAATGAGCAGTTCTTC
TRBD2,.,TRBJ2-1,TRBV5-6,CASSSGTSSYNEQFF,TGTGCCAGCAGCTCAGGGACTAGCTCCTACAATGAGCAGTTCTTC
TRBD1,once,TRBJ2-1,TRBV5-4,CASRTGTEAYNEQFF,TGTGCCAGCAGAACAGGGACAGAGGCCTACAATGAGCAGTTCTTC
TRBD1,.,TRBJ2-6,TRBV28,CASSSWDRYYSGANVLTF,TGTGCCAGCAGTTCCTGGGACAGGTACTACTCTGGGGCCAACGTCCTGACTTTC
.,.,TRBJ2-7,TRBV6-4,CASSDWLYSSYEQYF,TGTGCCAGCAGTGACTGGCTATATAGCTCCTACGAGCAGTACTTC
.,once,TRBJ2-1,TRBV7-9,CASSSPLGGDNEQFF,TGTGCCAGCAGTTCTCCACTAGGGGGGGACAATGAGCAGTTCTTC
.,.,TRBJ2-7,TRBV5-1,CASSLRLAYEQYF,TGCGCCAGCAGCCTCAGATTAGCCTACGAGCAGTACTTC
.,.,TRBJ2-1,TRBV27,CASSSSPGTSEFF,.
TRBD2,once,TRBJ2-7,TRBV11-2,CASSTGTSAYEQYF,TGTGCCAGCAGCACCGGGACTAGCGCCTACGAGCAGTACTTC
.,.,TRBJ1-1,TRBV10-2,CASTKAYLDTEAFF,TGCGCCAGCACCAAGGCTTACTTGGACACTGAAGCTTTCTTT
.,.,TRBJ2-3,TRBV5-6,CASSAHRTALTDTQYF,TGTGCCAGCAGCGCCCACAGGACAGCCCTCACAGATACGCAGTATTTT
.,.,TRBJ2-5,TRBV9,CASSVVDDGTQYF,TGTGCCAGCAGCGTAGTTGACGATGGGACCCAGTACTTC
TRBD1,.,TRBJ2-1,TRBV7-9,CASSSGQGSGQDHNEQFF,TGTGCCAGCAGCTCGGGACAGGGGTCTGGACAAGATCATAATGAGCAGTTCTTC
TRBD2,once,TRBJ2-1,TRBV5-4,CASSPTSGRTHEQFF,TGTGCCAGCAGCCCGACTAGCGGGAGGACCCATGAGCAGTTCTTC
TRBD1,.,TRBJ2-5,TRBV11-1,CASSLGKTGVGETQYF,TGTGCCAGCAGCTTAGGGAAGACAGGGGTTGGAGAGACCCAGTACTTC
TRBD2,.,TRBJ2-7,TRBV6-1,CASSGPLRREGYEQYF,TGTGCCAGCAGTGGTCCCCTCAGGCGGGAGGGCTACGAGCAGTACTTC
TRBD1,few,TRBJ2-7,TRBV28,CASSLVDRVLSYEQYF,TGTGCCAGCAGTCTAGTTGACAGGGTCCTCTCCTACGAGCAGTACTTC
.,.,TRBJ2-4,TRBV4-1,CASSQEVGVANIQYF,TGCGCCAGCAGCCAAGAAGTAGGAGTCGCCAACATTCAGTACTTC
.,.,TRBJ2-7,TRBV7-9,CASSLTWGMSSYEQYF,TGTGCCAGCAGCTTGACGTGGGGGATGAGCTCCTACGAGCAGTACTTC
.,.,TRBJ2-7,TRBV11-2,CASSLIGEQYF,TGTGCCAGCAGCTTAATAGGCGAGCAGTACTTC
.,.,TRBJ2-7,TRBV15,CATSRSRDNYEQYF,TGTGCCACCAGCAGGAGCCGGGACAACTACGAGCAGTACTTC
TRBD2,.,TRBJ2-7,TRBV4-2,CASSHPGRAIYEQYF,TGTGCCAGCAGTCATCCCGGGAGGGCCATTTACGAGCAGTACTTC
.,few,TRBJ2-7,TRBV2,CASSDNLYEQYF,TGTGCCAGCAGTGACAACCTCTACGAGCAGTACTTC
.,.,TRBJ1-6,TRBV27,CASSLRDSPLHF,TGTGCCAGCAGTTTGAGGGATTCACCCCTCCATTTT
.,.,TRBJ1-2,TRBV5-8,CASSLQQWDGYTF,TGTGCCAGCAGCTTGCAGCAGTGGGATGGCTACACCTTC
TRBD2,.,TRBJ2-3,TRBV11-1,CASSLVPAGGLATDTQYF,TGTGCCAGCAGCTTAGTTCCCGCCGGAGGACTAGCGACAGATACGCAGTATTTT
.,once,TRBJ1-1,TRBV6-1,CASIASEAFF,TGTGCCAGCATCGCCTCTGAAGCTTTCTTT
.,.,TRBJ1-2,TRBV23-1,CASSQFPGIYGYTF,TGCGCCAGCAGTCAATTTCCGGGGATTTATGGCTACACCTTC
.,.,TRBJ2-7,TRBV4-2,CASSQEPRGYEQYF,TGTGCCAGCAGCCAAGAACCCCGTGGATACGAGCAGTACTTC
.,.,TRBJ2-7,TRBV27,CASSFSGASYEQYF,TGTGCCAGCAGTTTTTCAGGGGCCTCCTACGAGCAGTACTTC
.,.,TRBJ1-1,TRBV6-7,CASSSGTHEAFF,TGTGCCAGCAGTTCCGGGACACATGAAGCTTTCTTT
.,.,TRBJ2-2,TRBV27,CASSSQGTGELFF,TGTGCCAGCAGTTCACAGGGCACCGGGGAGCTGTTTTTT
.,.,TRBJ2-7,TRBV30,CAWGTGWVYEQYF,TGTGCCTGGGGAACAGGGTGGGTATACGAGCAGTACTTC
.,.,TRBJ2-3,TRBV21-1,CAWQGKRTDTQYF,TGCGCTTGGCAGGGCAAACGCACAGATACGCAGTATTTT